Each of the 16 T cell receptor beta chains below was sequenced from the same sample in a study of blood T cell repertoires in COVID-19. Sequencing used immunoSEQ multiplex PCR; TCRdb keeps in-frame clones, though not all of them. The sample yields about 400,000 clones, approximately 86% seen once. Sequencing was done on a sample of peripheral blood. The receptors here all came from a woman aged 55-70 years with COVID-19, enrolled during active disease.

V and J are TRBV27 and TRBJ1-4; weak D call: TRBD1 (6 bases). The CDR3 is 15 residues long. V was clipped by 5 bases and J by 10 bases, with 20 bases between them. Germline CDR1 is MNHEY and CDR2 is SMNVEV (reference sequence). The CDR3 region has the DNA TGTGCCAGCAGTGAAAGGCCAGGGGTTATTTTAAAACTGTTTTTT. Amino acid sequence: CASSERPGVILKLFF.

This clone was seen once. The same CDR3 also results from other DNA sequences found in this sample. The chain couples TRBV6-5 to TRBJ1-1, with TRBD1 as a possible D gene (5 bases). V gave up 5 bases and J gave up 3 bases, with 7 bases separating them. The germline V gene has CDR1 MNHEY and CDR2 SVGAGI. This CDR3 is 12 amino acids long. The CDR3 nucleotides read TGTGCCAGCAGTCCGACAGACACTGAAGCTTTCTTT. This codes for CASSPTDTEAFF.

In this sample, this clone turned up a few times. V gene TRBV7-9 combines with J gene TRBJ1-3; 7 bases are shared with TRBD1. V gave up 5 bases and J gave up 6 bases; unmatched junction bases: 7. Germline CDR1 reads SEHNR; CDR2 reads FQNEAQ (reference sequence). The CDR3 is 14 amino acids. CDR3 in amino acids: CASSAQGGENTIYF. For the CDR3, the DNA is TGTGCCAGCAGCGCTCAGGGGGGTGAAAACACCATATATTTT.

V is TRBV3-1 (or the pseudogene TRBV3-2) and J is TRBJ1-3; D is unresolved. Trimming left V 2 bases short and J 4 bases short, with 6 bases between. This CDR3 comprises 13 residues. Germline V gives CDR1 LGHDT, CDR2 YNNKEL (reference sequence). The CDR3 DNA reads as TGTGCCAGCAGCCAATTTTTAGGAAACACCATATATTTT. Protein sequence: CASSQFLGNTIYF.

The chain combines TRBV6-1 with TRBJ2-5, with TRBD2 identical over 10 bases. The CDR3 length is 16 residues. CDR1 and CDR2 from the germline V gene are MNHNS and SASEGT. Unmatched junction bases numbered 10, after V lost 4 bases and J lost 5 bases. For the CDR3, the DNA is TGTGCCAGCAGTGTAGTAGCGGGGGGCAGGACGGAGACCCAGTACTTC. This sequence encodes CASSVVAGGRTETQYF.

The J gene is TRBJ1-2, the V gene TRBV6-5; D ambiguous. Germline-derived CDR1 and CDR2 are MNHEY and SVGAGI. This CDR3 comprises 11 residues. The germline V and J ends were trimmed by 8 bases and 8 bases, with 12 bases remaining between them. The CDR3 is CASGTGVGYTF. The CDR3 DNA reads TGTGCCAGCGGCACCGGGGTCGGCTACACCTTC.

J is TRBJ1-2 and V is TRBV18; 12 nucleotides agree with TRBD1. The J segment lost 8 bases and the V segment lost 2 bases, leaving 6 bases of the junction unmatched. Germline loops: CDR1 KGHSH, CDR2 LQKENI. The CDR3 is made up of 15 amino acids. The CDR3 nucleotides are TGTGCCAGCTCACCAGGGGGACAGGGGGCGGTCGGCTACACCTTC. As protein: CASSPGGQGAVGYTF.

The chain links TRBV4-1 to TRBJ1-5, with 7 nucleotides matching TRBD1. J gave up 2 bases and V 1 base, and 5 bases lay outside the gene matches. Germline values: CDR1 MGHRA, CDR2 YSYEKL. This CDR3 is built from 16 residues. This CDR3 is CASSQVNRGGNQPQHF. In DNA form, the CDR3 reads TGCGCCAGCAGCCAAGTTAACAGGGGAGGCAATCAGCCCCAGCATTTT.

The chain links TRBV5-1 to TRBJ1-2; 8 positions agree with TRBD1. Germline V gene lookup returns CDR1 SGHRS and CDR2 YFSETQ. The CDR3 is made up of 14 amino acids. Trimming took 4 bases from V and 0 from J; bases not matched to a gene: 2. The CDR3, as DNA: TGCGCCAGCAGCGTGACAGGGGCTAACTATGGCTACACCTTC. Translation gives CASSVTGANYGYTF.

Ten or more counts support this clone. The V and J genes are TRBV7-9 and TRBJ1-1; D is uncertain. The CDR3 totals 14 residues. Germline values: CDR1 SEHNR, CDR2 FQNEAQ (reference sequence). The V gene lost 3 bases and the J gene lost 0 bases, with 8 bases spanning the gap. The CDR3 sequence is CASSFGEMNTEAFF. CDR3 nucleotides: TGTGCCAGCAGCTTCGGGGAGATGAACACTGAAGCTTTCTTT.

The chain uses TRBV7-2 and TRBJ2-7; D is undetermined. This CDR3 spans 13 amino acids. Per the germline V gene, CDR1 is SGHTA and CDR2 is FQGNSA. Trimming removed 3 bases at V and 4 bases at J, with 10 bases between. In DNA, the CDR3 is TGTGCCAGCAGCTTTGGAGAGCAGTACGAGCAGTACTTC. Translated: CASSFGEQYEQYF.

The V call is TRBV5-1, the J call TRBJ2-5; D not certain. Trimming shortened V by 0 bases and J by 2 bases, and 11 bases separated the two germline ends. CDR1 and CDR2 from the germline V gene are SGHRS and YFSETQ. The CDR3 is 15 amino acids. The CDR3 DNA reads TGCGCCAGCAGCTTGGGAGGTCCGGCGCAAGAGACCCAGTACTTC. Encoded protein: CASSLGGPAQETQYF.

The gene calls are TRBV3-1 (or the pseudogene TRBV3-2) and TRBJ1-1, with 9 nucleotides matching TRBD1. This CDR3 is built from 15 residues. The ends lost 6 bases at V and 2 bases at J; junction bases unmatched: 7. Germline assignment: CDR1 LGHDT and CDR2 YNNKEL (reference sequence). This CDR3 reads CASRALDRGNTEAFF. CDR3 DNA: TGTGCCAGCAGAGCCTTGGACAGGGGAAACACTGAAGCTTTCTTT.

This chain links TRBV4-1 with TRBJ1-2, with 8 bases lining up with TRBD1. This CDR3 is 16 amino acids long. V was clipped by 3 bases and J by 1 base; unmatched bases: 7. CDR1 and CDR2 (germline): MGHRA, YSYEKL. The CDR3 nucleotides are TGCGCCAGCAGCCAGTCTTTACAGGGGGTTAACTATGGCTACACCTTC. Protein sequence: CASSQSLQGVNYGYTF.

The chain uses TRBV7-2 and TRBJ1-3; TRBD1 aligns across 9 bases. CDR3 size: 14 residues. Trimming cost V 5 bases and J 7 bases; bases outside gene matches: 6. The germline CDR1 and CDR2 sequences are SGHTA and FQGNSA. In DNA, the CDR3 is TGTGCCAGCAGCATCAGGACAGGGGAGAACACCATATATTTT. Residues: CASSIRTGENTIYF.

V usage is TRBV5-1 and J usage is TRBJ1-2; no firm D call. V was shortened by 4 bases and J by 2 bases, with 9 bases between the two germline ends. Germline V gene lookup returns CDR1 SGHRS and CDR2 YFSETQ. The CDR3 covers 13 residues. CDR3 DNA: TGCGCCAGCAGCCTGGCGGGAAACTATGGCTACACCTTC. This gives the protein CASSLAGNYGYTF.